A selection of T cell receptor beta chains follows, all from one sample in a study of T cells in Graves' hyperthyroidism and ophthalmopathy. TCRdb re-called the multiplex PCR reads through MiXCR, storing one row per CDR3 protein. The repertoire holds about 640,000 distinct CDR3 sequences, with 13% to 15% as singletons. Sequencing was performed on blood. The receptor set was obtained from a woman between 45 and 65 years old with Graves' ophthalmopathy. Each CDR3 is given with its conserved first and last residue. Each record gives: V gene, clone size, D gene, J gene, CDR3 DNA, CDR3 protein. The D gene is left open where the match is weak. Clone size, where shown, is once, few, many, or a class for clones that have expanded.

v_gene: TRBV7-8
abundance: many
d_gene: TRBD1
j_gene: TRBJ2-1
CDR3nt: TGTGCCAGCAGCTTAGGGTACAGGGGGAGCTCCTACAATGAGCAGTTCTTC
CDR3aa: CASSLGYRGSSYNEQFF

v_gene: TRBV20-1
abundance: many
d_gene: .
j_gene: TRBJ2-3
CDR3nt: TGCAGTGCTAGAGATAGGATAAGCACAGATACGCAGTATTTT
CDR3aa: CSARDRISTDTQYF

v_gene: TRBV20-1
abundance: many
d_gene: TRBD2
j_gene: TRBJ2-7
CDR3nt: TGCAGTGCTCTCAAAGGGACTAGCGGGAGGAGCGAGCAGTACTTC
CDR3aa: CSALKGTSGRSEQYF

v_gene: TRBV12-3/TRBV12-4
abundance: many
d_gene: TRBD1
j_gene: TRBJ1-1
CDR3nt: TGTGCCAGCAGTTTAATGGGACAGATGAACACTGAAGCTTTCTTT
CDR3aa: CASSLMGQMNTEAFF

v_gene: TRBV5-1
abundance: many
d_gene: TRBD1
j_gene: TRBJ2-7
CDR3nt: TGTGCCAGCAGTTTGGGGCAGGGGGTGGACGAGCAGTACTTC
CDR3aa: CASSLGQGVDEQYF

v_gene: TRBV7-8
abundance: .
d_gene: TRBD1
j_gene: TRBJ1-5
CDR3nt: TGTGCCAGCAGCACAAAGGGACAGAATAGCAATCAGCCCCAGCATTTT
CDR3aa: CASSTKGQNSNQPQHF

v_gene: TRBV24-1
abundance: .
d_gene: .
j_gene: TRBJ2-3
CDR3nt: TGTGCCACCGCCTCGGGACTTACGCAGTATTTT
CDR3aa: CATASGLTQYF

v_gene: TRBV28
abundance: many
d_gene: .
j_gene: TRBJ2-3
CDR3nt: TGTGCCAGCATGGCAGACACAGATACGCAGTATTTT
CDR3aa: CASMADTDTQYF

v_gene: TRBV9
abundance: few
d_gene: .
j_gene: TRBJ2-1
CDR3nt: TGTGCCAGCAGCGTAGCCGACGACAGGGAGGCGTTCTTC
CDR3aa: CASSVADDREAFF

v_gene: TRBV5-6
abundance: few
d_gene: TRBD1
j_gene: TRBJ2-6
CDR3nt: TGTGCCAGCAGCTTGATAGACACAGGGGCTGGGGCCAACGTCCTGACTTTC
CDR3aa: CASSLIDTGAGANVLTF

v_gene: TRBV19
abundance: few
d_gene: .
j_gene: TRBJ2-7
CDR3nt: TGTGCCAGTAGTATAGAGGGTCGGTACGAGCAGTACTTC
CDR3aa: CASSIEGRYEQYF

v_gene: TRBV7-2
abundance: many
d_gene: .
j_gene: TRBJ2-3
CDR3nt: TGTGCCAGCAGCTTAGTAAAAAGGGCAGATACGCAGTATTTT
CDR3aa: CASSLVKRADTQYF

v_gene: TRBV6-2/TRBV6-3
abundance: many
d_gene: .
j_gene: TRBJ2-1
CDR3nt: TGTGCCAGCAGAGACCCGGGGGACCTTCGCGATGAGCAGTTCTTC
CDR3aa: CASRDPGDLRDEQFF

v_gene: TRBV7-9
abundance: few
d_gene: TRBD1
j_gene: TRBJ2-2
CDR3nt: TGTGCCAGCAGCCTGCGGGACAGGGGGCAAGGAGTGCACACCGGGGAGCTGTTTTTT
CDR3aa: CASSLRDRGQGVHTGELFF

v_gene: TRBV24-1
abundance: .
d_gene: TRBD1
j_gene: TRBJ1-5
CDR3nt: TGTGCCACCAGTGATTTAGACAGGGATCGGCCCCAGCATTTT
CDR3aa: CATSDLDRDRPQHF

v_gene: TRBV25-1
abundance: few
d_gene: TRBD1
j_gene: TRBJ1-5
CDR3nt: TGTGCCAGCAGAGGAGATACAGGGGGACCTAGCAATCAGCCCCAGCATTTT
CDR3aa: CASRGDTGGPSNQPQHF